This T cell receptor beta chain was identified in a study of T cell responses to AZD1222 COVID-19 vaccine. Sequenced by immunoSEQ multiplex PCR; TCRdb stores in-frame clones only, minus some. Of approximately 110,000 clones listed, roughly 87% are singletons. In germline, CDR1 is SGHRS, CDR2 YFSETQ. Trimming took 0 bases from V and 4 from J, leaving 18 bases between them. This CDR3 region has 17 residues. The source was peripheral blood, collected on day 0 of AZD1222 vaccination. This sequence originates from an adult in good health. This rearrangement joins TRBV5-1 to TRBJ2-3; a weak D match, TRBD2 (7 bases). CDR3 in DNA: TGCGCCAGCAGCTTGGAGGGCGGGGGCATTTTGGCAGATACGCAGTATTTT. This codes for CASSLEGGGILADTQYF.